These 10 T cell receptor beta chains originate from one sample sequenced in a study of identical twins. TCRdb re-called the 5' RACE reads through MiXCR, storing one row per CDR3 protein. The repertoire holds 250,000 or so distinct CDR3 sequences, with roughly 7% as singletons. This same sample was also part of a study on yellow fever vaccine responses in identical twins.

The sequencing input was memory (CD45RO+) T cells sorted from blood. The receptors stem from a woman aged 18 to 35 in good health.

V gene TRBV14 combines with J gene TRBJ2-3; D may be TRBD1 (6 bases). The V end lost 1 base, the J end lost 6 bases, and 11 bases lay between the germline ends. Germline lookup yields CDR1 SGHDN and CDR2 FVKESK. The CDR3 length is 14 residues. The CDR3 coding sequence is TGTGCCAGCAGCCAAGGGGGGCGTTGGGATACGCAGTATTTT. This codes for CASSQGGRWDTQYF.

In its sample, this clonotype was seen many times. This chain connects TRBV12-3 or TRBV12-4 to TRBJ1-2, with TRBD1 identical over 8 bases. With 6 bases clipped from V and 4 bases from J, the junction kept 7 bases outside the gene matches. CDR3 size: 14 residues. The CDR3 DNA reads TGTGCCAGCAGCCCAGGGGGCTCGGTCTATGGCTACACCTTC. This codes for CASSPGGSVYGYTF.

This clonotype has only a few counts. V gene TRBV6-1 combines with J gene TRBJ2-7; tentatively, D is TRBD2 (5 bases). Germline CDR1 is MNHNS and CDR2 is SASEGT. CDR3 length: 12 residues. The V end lost 1 base, the J end lost 12 bases, and 13 bases lay between the germline ends. CDR3 nucleotides: TGTGCCAGCAGTGAAGGGAGGTGGGCGCGGTACGTC. As protein: CASSEGRWARYV.

The V gene is TRBV5-1, the J gene TRBJ2-1; D not certain. CDR3 size: 14 residues. Germline CDR1 reads SGHRS; CDR2 reads YFSETQ. Trimming removed 0 bases from V and 3 bases from J, with 7 bases in between. The CDR3 DNA reads TGCGCCAGCAGCTTGGGTATCCTCTACAATGAGCAGTTCTTC. Protein product: CASSLGILYNEQFF.

This clonotype was observed a few times. The J gene is TRBJ2-1, the V gene TRBV11-2, with D maybe TRBD1 (5 bases). CDR3 length equals 15 residues. The ends were cut back, 1 base at V and 8 bases at J, with 15 bases in the middle. Germline assignment: CDR1 SGHAT and CDR2 FQNNGV. For the CDR3, the DNA is TGTGCCAGCAGCTTAGGATTGCAGGGTGGGGATGAGCAGTTCTTC. Translated, it gives CASSLGLQGGDEQFF.

This clonotype was seen many times. The chain uses TRBV7-3 and TRBJ2-5, with D possibly TRBD1 on 6 matching bases. V lost 5 bases, J lost 1 base, and 8 bases lay in between. The CDR3 covers 13 residues. The germline gives CDR1 SGHTA, CDR2 FQGTGA. The CDR3 nucleotides are TGTGCCAGCAGCGGACAGCCCCAAGAGACCCAGTACTTC. It translates to CASSGQPQETQYF.

This clonotype showed up many times. The V call is TRBV12-3 or TRBV12-4, the J call TRBJ2-1, with D perhaps TRBD2 (6 bases). This CDR3 has 12 amino acids. V was trimmed by 3 bases and J by 9 bases, leaving 9 bases between them. CDR3 region: CASSFGGREQFF. The CDR3 DNA reads as TGTGCCAGCAGTTTCGGGGGACGTGAGCAGTTCTTC.

Points on this clonotype: One end of the junction does not line up with germline, which may come from a read error. The J gene is TRBJ2-6, the V gene TRBV15, with 7 bases aligning to TRBD2. In germline, CDR1 is LNHNV, CDR2 YYDKDF (reference sequence). The CDR3 runs to 15 residues. For the CDR3, the DNA is TGTGCCACCAGCGGGGGGGGTTCTGGGGCCAACGTCCTGATTTTC. This sequence encodes CATSGGGSGANVLIF.

This clonotype was observed many times. The chain is built from TRBV5-1 and TRBJ1-2; 9 bases are a match to TRBD1. Germline assignment: CDR1 SGHRS and CDR2 YFSETQ. V trimming: 3 bases; J trimming: 8 bases; junction bases outside the gene matches: 8. The CDR3 contains 14 residues. CDR3 residues: CASSSDRGMGGYTF. The DNA for the CDR3 is TGCGCCAGCAGCTCGGACAGGGGCATGGGCGGCTACACCTTC.

The chain uses TRBV10-1 and TRBJ2-2, with unresolved D. The CDR3 is 14 residues long. Trimming cost V 3 bases and J 7 bases, with 12 bases left between them. CDR1 is WNHNN and CDR2 is SYGVQD in the germline V gene (reference sequence). The CDR3 nucleotides read TGCGCCAGCAGTGACGGCAGGTTAAGCGGGGAGCTGTTTTTT. This sequence encodes CASSDGRLSGELFF.